A selection of T cell receptor beta chains follows, all from one sample in a study of T cells in Graves' hyperthyroidism and ophthalmopathy. TCRdb recomputed calls from the multiplex PCR reads with MiXCR, one row per CDR3 protein. This sample carries nearly 600,000 distinct CDR3 sequences, 12% to 15% of them seen once, and the ten largest clones take less than 9%. What was sequenced was blood. The receptors stem from a woman aged 18-29 years with Graves' ophthalmopathy. The CDR3 runs from the conserved cysteine through the conserved F or W. A D gene is named only where the DNA matches it firmly. For some rows the clone size is stated as once, few or many, or as a class when expanded; others skip it.

CDR3,D,J,V,size
CASSLPRREAFF,-,TRBJ1-1,TRBV28,many
CASSSGSNTGELFF,-,TRBJ2-2,TRBV7-9,many
CASSVGSQEGEQFF,-,TRBJ2-1,TRBV9,many
CASSLARSRLGEKLFF,-,TRBJ1-4,TRBV7-2,-
CASSYGTVTGELFF,-,TRBJ2-2,TRBV7-9,few
CSVRDRGRNTIYF,TRBD1,TRBJ1-3,TRBV29-1,few
CASSSTGGYNEQFF,TRBD1,TRBJ2-1,TRBV2,many
CASSYSILVRNYGYTF,-,TRBJ1-2,TRBV6-6,many
CASSAQTGSSIGNTIYF,TRBD1,TRBJ1-3,TRBV28,many
CASSGAGARTEAFF,-,TRBJ1-1,TRBV6-1,many
CASGRLGTYNEQFF,-,TRBJ2-1,TRBV6-2/TRBV6-3,many
CASRREPTQETQYF,TRBD2,TRBJ2-5,TRBV6-1,many
CASSAAGDRGNEQFF,TRBD1,TRBJ2-1,TRBV12-3/TRBV12-4,-
CASSDDGSSYNEQFF,-,TRBJ2-1,TRBV2,many
CASGLMMGLAGGPSSEQYF,TRBD2,TRBJ2-7,TRBV12-5,-
CAIRSTSGSTDTQYF,TRBD2,TRBJ2-3,TRBV10-3,many
CASSPRPRAQETQYF,-,TRBJ2-5,TRBV27,-
CASRTGTSGYEQYF,TRBD2,TRBJ2-7,TRBV28,-